The rows below give T cell receptor beta chains drawn from one sample of a study of cytomegalovirus exposure and HLA in healthy donors. The method was immunoSEQ multiplex PCR; TCRdb's version includes in-frame clones alone and lacks a portion of them. The repertoire holds roughly 100,000 clones, around three quarters seen once, with 2.5% to 3.5% in the top ten. Sample: PBMCs. Source of these receptors: a woman aged 40 to 50 in good health and CMV-seronegative. CDR3s include the opening cysteine and the closing phenylalanine or tryptophan. D genes are given only for firm matches. A row's size may be missing; if present it is once, few, many or a size class.

J gene,V gene,D gene,clone size,CDR3 protein,CDR3 DNA
TRBJ2-2,TRBV5-1,TRBD2,-,CASSLVFWRGGPAGELFF,TGCGCCAGCAGCTTGGTGTTCTGGCGGGGGGGCCCGGCCGGGGAGCTGTTTTTT
TRBJ2-2,TRBV27,-,few,CASSLGQAGELFF,TGTGCCAGCAGTTTAGGGCAGGCCGGGGAGCTGTTTTTT
TRBJ1-1,TRBV10-2,-,-,CASRAGPNTEAFF,TGCGCCAGCAGAGCGGGTCCGAACACTGAAGCTTTCTTT
TRBJ1-2,TRBV7-9,-,-,CASRRTGPSYGYTF,TGTGCCAGCAGGAGAACAGGGCCGTCCTATGGCTACACCTTC
TRBJ1-4,TRBV25-1,-,-,CASSPPRAVSTNEKLFF,TGTGCCAGCAGTCCTCCGAGGGCGGTTTCAACTAATGAAAAACTGTTTTTT
TRBJ2-7,TRBV5-1,-,-,CASSSSGEPYEQYF,TGCGCCAGCAGCTCCTCCGGGGAACCCTACGAGCAGTACTTC
TRBJ2-1,TRBV27,TRBD1,-,CASSLWTGYNEQFF,TGTGCCAGCAGTTTATGGACAGGGTACAATGAGCAGTTCTTC
TRBJ2-3,TRBV11-2,TRBD2,-,CASSPEGLATDTQYF,TGTGCCAGCAGCCCCGAGGGACTAGCCACAGATACGCAGTATTTT
TRBJ1-5,TRBV19,TRBD1,few,CASMDREPQPQHF,TGTGCCAGTATGGACAGGGAACCTCAGCCCCAGCATTTT
TRBJ1-5,TRBV28,-,-,CASSYGARGSNQPQHF,TGTGCCAGCAGTTACGGGGCAAGGGGGAGCAATCAGCCCCAGCATTTT
TRBJ2-1,TRBV7-9,TRBD2,-,CASSARPVGTSGSYNEQFF,TGTGCCAGCAGCGCAAGACCGGTCGGGACTAGCGGTTCCTACAATGAGCAGTTCTTC
TRBJ1-1,TRBV19,-,few,CASKWQLYTEAFF,TGTGCCAGTAAGTGGCAGTTATACACTGAAGCTTTCTTT
TRBJ2-1,TRBV15,-,-,CATSRDRGSRRNEQFF,TGTGCCACCAGCAGAGACAGGGGATCTCGGCGCAATGAGCAGTTCTTC
TRBJ1-5,TRBV27,-,few,CASSSGGQPQHF,TGTGCCAGCAGTTCAGGTGGCCAGCCCCAGCATTTT
TRBJ1-2,TRBV4-3,TRBD1,-,CASSQDRDRAVGYTF,TGCGCCAGCAGCCAAGATAGGGACAGGGCTGTCGGCTACACCTTC
TRBJ2-7,TRBV6-5,-,-,CASSYSRGNSYEQYF,TGTGCCAGCAGTTACTCGAGGGGGAATTCGTACGAGCAGTACTTC
TRBJ2-1,TRBV28,TRBD2,-,CASSPTSGLNNEQFF,TGTGCCAGCAGTCCGACTAGCGGGTTAAACAATGAGCAGTTCTTC
TRBJ2-3,TRBV29-1,-,-,CSPPDSDTQYF,TGCAGCCCCCCCGACTCAGATACGCAGTATTTT
TRBJ2-5,TRBV13,TRBD1,-,CASSLREGASETQYF,TGTGCCAGCAGCTTACGTGAGGGGGCCTCGGAGACCCAGTACTTC
TRBJ1-4,TRBV28,TRBD1,-,CASSFSPWTGGEKLFF,TGTGCCAGCAGTTTCTCCCCTTGGACAGGTGGTGAAAAACTGTTTTTT
TRBJ1-2,TRBV2,TRBD1,-,CASSEAGTGPGYTF,TGTGCCAGCAGTGAAGCCGGGACAGGGCCTGGCTACACCTTC
TRBJ2-1,TRBV7-2,-,-,CASSLDPGEYNEQFF,TGTGCCAGCAGCCTCGACCCGGGGGAATACAATGAGCAGTTCTTC
TRBJ2-7,TRBV5-1,-,once,CASSLDRGGEQYF,TGCGCCAGCAGCTTGGACAGGGGAGGCGAGCAGTACTTC
TRBJ2-2,TRBV27,-,-,CASSFLTGGTGELFF,TGTGCCAGCAGTTTCTTGACAGGTGGCACCGGGGAGCTGTTTTTT
TRBJ1-3,TRBV5-1,TRBD1,once,CASSLARDSDSGNTIYF,TGCGCCAGCAGCTTGGCTAGGGACAGCGACTCTGGAAACACCATATATTTT
TRBJ1-1,TRBV6-6,-,-,CASNLGTEAFF,TGTGCCAGCAACCTCGGCACTGAAGCTTTCTTT
TRBJ1-1,TRBV5-4,-,-,CASSLGGEGTEAFF,TGTGCCAGCAGCTTGGGGGGGGAGGGAACTGAAGCTTTCTTT
TRBJ2-3,TRBV28,TRBD2,-,CASSFGVAGGADTQYF,TGTGCCAGCAGTTTCGGAGTAGCGGGAGGGGCAGATACGCAGTATTTT
TRBJ2-1,TRBV4-1,TRBD2,-,CASSQDSGEGTNEQFF,TGCGCCAGCAGCCAAGATTCGGGGGAGGGAACCAATGAGCAGTTCTTC
TRBJ2-1,TRBV12-5,TRBD1,few,CASGTGQGRNEQFF,TGTGCTAGTGGAACGGGACAGGGACGCAATGAGCAGTTCTTC
TRBJ1-5,TRBV4-2,TRBD1,-,CASSPGQGFGNQPQHF,TGTGCCAGCAGCCCGGGACAGGGATTCGGCAATCAGCCCCAGCATTTT
TRBJ1-1,TRBV28,-,few,CASSLFPGGRENTEAFF,TGTGCCAGCAGTTTATTCCCGGGCGGGCGTGAGAACACTGAAGCTTTCTTT
TRBJ2-7,TRBV2,-,once,CASRYAGPSYEQYF,TGTGCCAGCAGGTATGCGGGCCCTTCCTACGAGCAGTACTTC
TRBJ1-2,TRBV29-1,-,-,CSVDEAGFGYTF,TGCAGCGTTGACGAGGCAGGGTTTGGCTACACCTTC
TRBJ2-5,TRBV15,-,-,CATSRATAGLLGETQYF,TGTGCCACCAGCAGAGCCACTGCGGGCCTCTTAGGAGAGACCCAGTACTTC
TRBJ2-4,TRBV6-1,TRBD1,-,CASSGTGQGLSEDIQYF,TGTGCCAGCAGTGGAACCGGACAGGGCCTATCAGAGGACATTCAGTACTTC
TRBJ2-4,TRBV11-2,TRBD1,-,CASSFPDRGRGVKNIQYF,TGTGCCAGCAGCTTCCCAGACAGGGGGCGTGGAGTCAAAAACATTCAGTACTTC
TRBJ2-1,TRBV28,TRBD2,-,CASSLPLLQRERGNEQFF,TGTGCCAGCAGTTTACCCCTCTTACAGCGGGAGCGGGGGAATGAGCAGTTCTTC
TRBJ1-4,TRBV5-6,TRBD1,once,CASSSSGTENEKLFF,TGTGCCAGCAGTTCCTCCGGGACAGAGAATGAAAAACTGTTTTTT
TRBJ2-7,TRBV5-1,TRBD1,few,CASKGQTYEQYF,TGCGCCAGCAAGGGACAGACCTACGAGCAGTACTTC
TRBJ1-1,TRBV18,TRBD1,once,CASSPPSRGQENTEAFF,TGTGCCAGCTCACCACCGAGCAGGGGGCAAGAGAACACTGAAGCTTTCTTT
TRBJ2-7,TRBV15,-,-,CATSRGKNYEQYF,TGTGCCACCAGCAGAGGTAAAAACTACGAGCAGTACTTC
TRBJ2-2,TRBV19,-,-,CASSYQGYTGELFF,TGTGCCAGTAGCTACCAGGGGTACACCGGGGAGCTGTTTTTT
TRBJ2-1,TRBV5-6,TRBD2,few,CASSFLAGGKNEQFF,TGTGCCAGCAGCTTTTTAGCGGGGGGGAAGAATGAGCAGTTCTTC
TRBJ2-2,TRBV7-2,-,-,CASSFDRSGELFF,TGTGCCAGCAGCTTTGACAGGTCCGGGGAGCTGTTTTTT
TRBJ1-1,TRBV7-2,-,-,CASSFGVSGNEAFF,TGTGCCAGCAGCTTCGGGGTTTCTGGGAATGAAGCTTTCTTT
TRBJ1-5,TRBV6-1,-,-,CASSVLYYGQGRQHF,TGTGCCAGCAGTGTACTCTATTACGGACAAGGCCGCCAGCATTTT
TRBJ2-5,TRBV11-2,TRBD2,few,CASSLTGGGPTLRETQYF,TGTGCCAGCAGCTTAACGGGCGGGGGGCCCACCTTGCGTGAGACCCAGTACTTC
TRBJ1-1,TRBV15,-,-,CATSRAQNMNTEAFF,TGTGCCACCAGCAGAGCGCAGAACATGAACACTGAAGCTTTCTTT
TRBJ2-7,TRBV19,TRBD2,-,CASRGGSNSEEQYF,TGTGCCAGTAGGGGCGGGAGTAATTCGGAAGAGCAGTACTTC
TRBJ2-3,TRBV29-1,-,-,CSAESRVGSDTQYF,TGCAGCGCGGAATCCAGGGTAGGCTCAGATACGCAGTATTTT
TRBJ2-7,TRBV4-3,-,-,CASSHRRGYSYEQYF,TGCGCCAGCAGCCACCGCCGGGGTTACTCCTACGAGCAGTACTTC
TRBJ2-7,TRBV7-9,-,-,CASSFGGISYEQYF,TGTGCCAGCAGCTTTGGGGGGATCTCCTACGAGCAGTACTTC
TRBJ1-5,TRBV19,TRBD1,-,CASSIDRGARQPQHF,TGTGCCAGTAGTATTGACAGGGGGGCGCGTCAGCCCCAGCATTTT
TRBJ2-7,TRBV6-5,-,few,CASSSTSSYEQYF,TGTGCCAGCAGTTCGACTAGTTCCTACGAGCAGTACTTC
TRBJ2-3,TRBV28,TRBD2,-,CALGERLGLAGGPSDTQYF,TGTGCCCTTGGGGAAAGGCTGGGACTAGCGGGAGGGCCTAGTGATACGCAGTATTTT
TRBJ2-1,TRBV27,TRBD2,-,CASNRGVEQFF,TGTGCCAGCAATCGGGGGGTTGAGCAGTTCTTC
TRBJ2-2,TRBV5-1,TRBD1,-,CASSIQAQGAGTGELFF,TGCGCCAGCAGCATCCAAGCACAGGGGGCGGGCACCGGGGAGCTGTTTTTT